This TCR beta chain comes out of a study of blood T cell repertoires in COVID-19. Across the study: Collection of acute and convalescent COVID-19 samples took place in the United States, Italy and Spain. Sample material is recorded as cDNA or gDNA derived from T cells, B-cell-depleted T cells, or PBMCs.

Followed over time, Seattle patients had been enrolled while infection was active. As processed by the authors: Reference gene primer amplification gave estimated nucleated cell counts. Measured with immunoSEQ multiplex PCR; TCRdb has only the in-frame clones, and not every one. The V and J calls and the clone size are those of that table, but D and trimming were determined from the DNA. The sample includes about 180,000 clones, over 80% of them seen just once. The V end lost 2 bases, the J end lost 5 bases, and 9 bases lay between the germline ends. Germline V gene data show CDR1 as SQVTM and CDR2 as ANQGSEA. This CDR3 is 12 amino acids long.

This rearrangement joins TRBV29-1 to TRBJ1-2, with D possibly matching TRBD1 (5 bases). The receptor's source is a woman aged 35 to 49 with COVID-19, enrolled during active disease. Sequencing was carried out using peripheral blood. The CDR3 reads CSVERGLYGYTF. CDR3 bases: TGCAGCGTTGAAAGGGGTCTATATGGCTACACCTTC. The whole variable domain, remainder taken from reference TRBV29-1 and TRBJ1-2, is SAVISQKPSRDICQRGTSLTIQCQVDSQVTMMFWYRQQPGQSLTLIATANQGSEATYESGFVIDKFPISRPNLTFSTLTVSNMSPEDSSIYLCSVERGLYGYTFGSGTRLTVV.